The 11 T cell receptor beta chains given below trace back to one sample, sequenced in a study of T cells in Graves' hyperthyroidism and ophthalmopathy. Amplification yielded TCR beta CDR3 regions, with RNA transcripts as the source. The HTBI primer set served for first-round RT-PCR of the TCR CDR3. TCRdb passed the multiplex PCR reads through MiXCR, listing each CDR3 protein once. The sample includes about 590,000 distinct CDR3 sequences, 12% to 15% seen only once; the top ten take about 6.6%. Material for sequencing was blood. These receptors originate from a woman aged 18-29 years with Graves' ophthalmopathy.

This clonotype was picked up many times. This sequence joins TRBV10-3 and TRBJ1-2; TRBD1 is a possible D gene (5 bases). V lost 8 bases, J lost 4 bases, and 20 bases lay in between. Germline assignment: CDR1 ENHRY and CDR2 SYGVKD. The CDR3 covers 15 residues. The CDR3 nucleotides read TGTGCCATCGACAGTGGCAGCGGCCTGTTCTATGGCTACACCTTC. As protein: CAIDSGSGLFYGYTF.

This chain joins TRBV4-3 and TRBJ2-7; no clear D gene. V dropped 4 bases and J dropped 4 bases, with 20 bases sitting between them. CDR3 length equals 16 residues. Germline values: CDR1 LGHNA, CDR2 YSLEER. CDR3 bases: TGCGCCAGCAGCCCTAATTCCGTCTCGCCACCTTACGAGCAGTACTTC. Translation: CASSPNSVSPPYEQYF.

This clonotype has more than one count but fewer than ten. The chain links TRBV15 to TRBJ2-5; D uncertain. V lost 8 bases to trimming and J lost 2 bases, with 30 bases between them. Germline V gives CDR1 LNHNV, CDR2 YYDKDF (reference sequence). The CDR3 totals 19 residues. CDR3 sequence reads: CATSHHLGQARALQETQYF. The CDR3 nucleotides are TGTGCCACCTCACATCATCTAGGGCAGGCAAGGGCCCTACAAGAGACCCAGTACTTC. The full variable domain, completed using reference TRBV15 and TRBJ2-5, is DAMVIQNPRYQVTQFGKPVTLSCSQTLNHNVMYWYQQKSSQAPKLLFHYYDKDFNNEADTPDNFQSRRPNTSFCFLDIRSPGLGDTAMYLCATSHHLGQARALQETQYFGPGTRLLVL.

This clonotype was counted ten times or more. The chain carries TRBV6-2 or TRBV6-3 and TRBJ2-1; D is perhaps TRBD2 (6 bases). Germline lookup yields CDR1 MNHEY and CDR2 SVGEGT. Deletions cut 8 bases from V and 10 bases from J, with 21 bases between. CDR3 length: 14 residues. CDR3 in DNA: TGTGCCAGCGAGATAGGGTTTTTACGGGGGGAGCAGTTCTTC. This codes for CASEIGFLRGEQFF.

This clonotype appeared a few times. The chain recombines TRBV5-1 with TRBJ2-1; D possibly corresponds to TRBD2 (6 bases). The CDR3 runs 14 residues. Trimming removed 5 bases at V and 7 bases at J, with 16 bases between. CDR1 and CDR2 (germline): SGHRS, YFSETQ. DNA of the CDR3: TGCGCCAGCAGGGATGGGCTCGGAGGGAATGAGCAGTTCTTC. As protein: CASRDGLGGNEQFF. Variable domain in full (rest from reference TRBV5-1 and TRBJ2-1): KAGVTQTPRYLIKTRGQQVTLSCSPISGHRSVSWYQQTPGQGLQFLFEYFSETQRNKGNFPGRFSGRQFSNSRSEMNVSTLELGDSALYLCASRDGLGGNEQFFGPGTRLTVL.

The gene calls are TRBV7-3 and TRBJ2-7; TRBD2 agrees at 7 bases. Germline V gene sequence: CDR1 SGHTA, CDR2 FQGTGA. The CDR3 is 13 residues long. J was trimmed by 6 bases and V by 3 bases; bases with no gene match: 5. The CDR3 region has the DNA TGTGCCAGCAGCTTTAACGGGGAGGGCGAGCAGTACTTC. It yields the protein CASSFNGEGEQYF.

This clonotype has only a few counts. The chain joins TRBV24-1 to TRBJ2-2; D call uncertain. The CDR3 length is 14 residues. Germline V CDR1 and CDR2: KGHDR, SFDVKD. The ends were cut back, 1 base at V and 10 bases at J, with 12 bases in the middle. The CDR3 nucleotides are TGTGCCACCAGTGATTTAGACCATCCGGCGGAGCTGTTTTTT. This sequence encodes CATSDLDHPAELFF.

This clonotype was seen repeatedly, ten times or more. The chain recombines TRBV7-2 with TRBJ2-3, with 10 positions matching TRBD1. The CDR3 sequence is 16 residues long. V was pared by 2 bases and J by 6 bases, with 8 bases of the junction left unmatched. Per the germline V gene, CDR1 is SGHTA and CDR2 is FQGNSA. The CDR3 sequence: CASSLTGTGDLDTQYF. As DNA, the CDR3 is TGTGCCAGCAGCTTAACAGGGACAGGGGACCTTGATACGCAGTATTTT.

There are many counts of this clonotype. CDR3 region: CASSWGDRGQPQHF. Written as DNA, the CDR3 is TGTGCCAGCAGTTGGGGGGACAGGGGTCAGCCCCAGCATTTT. The chain carries TRBV12-3 or TRBV12-4 and TRBJ1-5; 10 nucleotides align to TRBD1. The V segment lost 4 bases and the J segment 6 bases; nucleotides outside the gene matches: 3. This CDR3 has 14 amino acids.

This clonotype came up many times. The V call is TRBV28, the J call TRBJ2-2, with 8 bases lining up with TRBD1. The CDR3 runs 18 residues. Per germline, CDR1 MDHEN and CDR2 SYDVKM. V trimming: 5 bases; J trimming: 1 base; junction bases outside the gene matches: 12. DNA of the CDR3: TGTGCCAGCAGTCCCCTTTATCCAGGGGGCCTGAACACCGGGGAGCTGTTTTTT. This translates into CASSPLYPGGLNTGELFF.

The sample holds many counts of this clonotype. V and J are TRBV7-2 and TRBJ2-7, with D perhaps being TRBD1 or TRBD2 (6 bases each). V gave up 1 base and J gave up 3 bases, with 10 bases separating them. The CDR3 runs to 14 residues. The germline gives CDR1 SGHTA, CDR2 FQGNSA. CDR3 DNA sequence: TGTGCCAGCAGCTTAGGGGGGGCCCACTACGAGCAGTACTTC. Residues: CASSLGGAHYEQYF.